Given below is one TCR beta chain in context. Germline CDR1 SQVTM, CDR2 ANQGSEA. The length of the CDR3 is 13 residues. The V end lost 2 bases, the J end lost 2 bases, and 9 bases lay between the germline ends. This specimen belongs to a study of T cell changes during pregnancy in multiple sclerosis. Using immunoSEQ multiplex PCR, the repertoire was profiled, and TCRdb retains in-frame clones only, with some absent. The sample includes around 77,000 clones, over 85% of them seen just once. Here the sequenced sample was peripheral blood, taken in the third trimester of pregnancy. The genes are TRBV29-1 and TRBJ2-5; unclear D gene. The clonotype was recovered from a female donor with multiple sclerosis, enrolled in a pregnancy study. The CDR3, as DNA: TGCAGCGTTGAACTGAGGATGCAAGAGACCCAGTACTTC. It codes for CSVELRMQETQYF.